These T cell receptor beta chains were read from a single sample in a study of cytomegalovirus exposure and HLA in healthy donors. This table comes from immunoSEQ multiplex PCR, and its TCRdb copy is limited to in-frame clones, with some not included. The sample comprises approximately 130,000 clones, about 85% of which are singletons, and 6.7% rests with the top ten. Sequenced: PBMCs. The source is a woman aged 25-40 years in good health and CMV-seropositive. Both conserved end residues are part of each CDR3. The D gene is left open where the match is weak. Clone size is shown for a subset of rows, as once, few, many or a class of expanded clone.

v_call	j_call	clone_size	d_call	cdr3_aa	cdr3_nt
TRBV4-1	TRBJ2-7	few	TRBD2	CASSQVWTSDIYEQYF	TGCGCCAGCAGCCAAGTCTGGACTAGCGACATCTACGAGCAGTACTTC
TRBV2	TRBJ1-2	.	.	CASSSAGNDYGYTF	TGTGCCAGCAGTTCGGCAGGGAATGACTATGGCTACACCTTC
TRBV28	TRBJ1-1	.	.	CASSLLLSTEAFF	TGTGCCAGCAGTTTATTACTTTCCACTGAAGCTTTCTTT
TRBV9	TRBJ2-7	.	TRBD1	CASSPGTADYEQYF	TGTGCCAGCAGCCCCGGGACAGCGGACTACGAGCAGTACTTC
TRBV30	TRBJ1-2	.	.	CAGPGQLYGYTF	TGTGCGGGACCAGGACAGTTATATGGCTACACCTTC
TRBV10-3	TRBJ2-7	.	.	CAIRGGAGGKGEQYF	TGTGCCATCAGGGGGGGGGCAGGGGGCAAAGGGGAGCAGTACTTC
TRBV7-9	TRBJ2-1	.	TRBD2	CASSSPPSGGGEFF	TGTGCCAGCAGCTCCCCCCCGTCGGGAGGGGGGGAGTTCTTC
TRBV2	TRBJ1-1	once	.	CASSAGVPMNTEAFF	TGTGCCAGCAGTGCCGGGGTTCCCATGAACACTGAAGCTTTCTTT
TRBV28	TRBJ2-3	once	TRBD2	CASSLLAGDMDTQYF	TGTGCCAGCAGTCTCCTAGCGGGGGACATGGATACGCAGTATTTT
TRBV5-1	TRBJ2-7	.	TRBD1	CASSLGGQLYEQYF	TGCGCCAGCAGCTTGGGGGGACAGCTATACGAGCAGTACTTC
TRBV28	TRBJ1-2	.	.	CASSLYREGYTF	TGTGCCAGCAGTCTCTACAGGGAGGGCTACACCTTC
TRBV7-2	TRBJ1-4	.	TRBD1	CASSSTGALSTNEKLFF	TGTGCCAGCAGCTCGACAGGGGCGCTGTCAACTAATGAAAAACTGTTTTTT
TRBV7-2	TRBJ2-2	.	.	CASSLKSTGELFF	TGTGCCAGCAGCTTAAAGAGCACCGGGGAGCTGTTTTTT
TRBV6-6	TRBJ2-5	.	.	CASSYEGKRSQETQYF	TGTGCCAGCAGTTACGAAGGGAAGCGGTCCCAAGAGACCCAGTACTTC
TRBV5-1	TRBJ2-5	.	TRBD1	CASSLETGTGRTQYF	TGCGCCAGCAGCTTGGAGACCGGGACAGGCAGGACCCAGTACTTC
TRBV7-8	TRBJ2-1	.	TRBD2	CASSLIAGGRSEQFF	TGTGCCAGCAGCCTTATAGCGGGGGGGCGCAGTGAGCAGTTCTTC
TRBV5-1	TRBJ2-2	.	TRBD1	CASSPLRDSLAGELFF	TGCGCCAGCAGTCCGCTCCGGGACAGCTTGGCCGGGGAGCTGTTTTTT
TRBV7-3	TRBJ2-2	.	TRBD2	CASSPPGLASTGELFF	TGTGCCAGCAGCCCCCCCGGACTAGCGAGCACCGGGGAGCTGTTTTTT
TRBV5-1	TRBJ1-1	.	TRBD1	CASSLVYRGNTEAFF	TGCGCCAGCAGCTTGGTCTACAGGGGCAACACTGAAGCTTTCTTT
TRBV9	TRBJ2-4	.	.	CARAHLFRDKDIQYF	TGTGCCAGGGCGCACTTATTCCGGGACAAGGACATTCAGTACTTC
TRBV5-1	TRBJ1-4	.	.	CASRGQENEKLFF	TGCGCCAGCAGGGGGCAGGAGAATGAAAAACTGTTTTTT
TRBV5-1	TRBJ1-2	.	.	CASSLAGDNYGYTF	TGCGCCAGCAGCTTGGCAGGGGACAACTATGGCTACACCTTC
TRBV28	TRBJ2-3	.	TRBD1	CASSRGGQSDTQYF	TGTGCCAGCAGTCGAGGGGGCCAATCAGATACGCAGTATTTT
TRBV7-9	TRBJ2-5	once	.	CSSSLLREQETQYF	TGTTCCAGCAGCTTATTGAGGGAACAAGAGACCCAGTACTTC
TRBV6-1	TRBJ1-5	.	.	CASRAQYPLNQPQHF	TGTGCCAGCAGAGCACAGTACCCCCTCAATCAGCCCCAGCATTTT
TRBV9	TRBJ1-3	.	.	CASSASESFSGNTIYF	TGTGCCAGCAGCGCCTCGGAGAGTTTCTCTGGAAACACCATATATTTT
TRBV5-1	TRBJ1-6	.	TRBD1	CASSLGDRDNSPLHF	TGCGCCAGCAGCTTGGGCGACAGGGATAATTCACCCCTCCACTTT
TRBV6-5	TRBJ2-3	few	TRBD2	CASSYAGGAYTDTQYF	TGTGCCAGCAGTTACGCCGGGGGGGCTTACACAGATACGCAGTATTTT
TRBV5-8	TRBJ2-3	.	.	CASSFMAVAFGTDTQYF	TGTGCCAGCAGCTTTATGGCAGTAGCCTTTGGAACAGATACGCAGTATTTT
TRBV9	TRBJ1-3	.	TRBD1	CASSVGWAGGGNTIYF	TGTGCCAGCAGCGTTGGATGGGCAGGGGGTGGAAACACCATATATTTT
TRBV18	TRBJ1-2	once	.	CASSEDSNYGYTF	TGTGCCAGCTCAGAGGACAGTAACTATGGCTACACCTTC
TRBV10-1	TRBJ1-1	.	TRBD1	CASSSRPAGGFTEAFF	TGCGCCAGCAGCTCCCGCCCAGCAGGGGGCTTTACTGAAGCTTTCTTT
TRBV19	TRBJ2-5	.	.	CASSIAQGWETQYF	TGTGCCAGTAGTATAGCACAGGGATGGGAGACCCAGTACTTC
TRBV7-3	TRBJ1-2	.	.	CASSLFHSRGYGYTF	TGTGCCAGCAGCTTATTTCATAGCAGGGGTTATGGCTACACCTTC
TRBV28	TRBJ2-7	.	TRBD1	CASSLNPLDRGPRPSYEQYF	TGTGCCAGCAGTCTCAACCCCCTGGACAGGGGGCCCCGGCCCTCCTACGAGCAGTACTTC
TRBV5-1	TRBJ2-5	.	TRBD2	CASSLERGGVSQETQYF	TGCGCCAGCAGCCTAGAGCGGGGGGGAGTTAGCCAAGAGACCCAGTACTTC
TRBV30	TRBJ2-2	.	.	CAWRDRNTGELFF	TGTGCCTGGAGAGACAGGAACACCGGGGAGCTGTTTTTT